Each of the 7 T cell receptor beta chains below was sequenced from the same sample in a study of Ad26.COV2.S vaccination and SARS-CoV-2 variants (dated by TCRdb to the early 2020s). Receptor libraries were prepared by the immunoSEQ multiplex PCR assay. Held by TCRdb, this immuneACCESS table contains in-frame sequences only and omits some clones. Under half of the omission traces to an unresolved V gene where checked; the cause of the rest is unknown. The sample yields a few hundred thousand clones; roughly 91% were counted once. More than 3% of the sample lies in the top ten. The label giving this sample's treatment or condition can be read as: some 20 received Ad26.COV2.S at low or high dose, single or two shots; roughly 5 received placebo; per-sample allocation not given. For vaccine and placebo recipients, the sequenced repertoires came from samples collected on day 63 after the first injection.

Material: peripheral blood, obtained in a trial of Ad26.COV2.S vaccine versus placebo. The receptors derive from a person aged 18-65 years who received the Ad26.COV2.S COVID-19 vaccine or a placebo.

This clone was observed once. The chain combines TRBV15 with TRBJ1-1; no definite D call. Germline V gene lookup returns CDR1 LNHNV and CDR2 YYDKDF (reference sequence). The CDR3 extends over 13 amino acids. The V and J ends lost 2 bases and 6 bases respectively, with 10 bases between them. The DNA for the CDR3 is TGTGCCACCAGCAGAATAGGGTACGCTGAAGCTTTCTTT. The encoded protein is CATSRIGYAEAFF.

The chain combines TRBV4-1 with TRBJ1-2; D perhaps matches TRBD1 (5 bases). Trimming cost V 0 bases and J 10 bases, with 21 bases left between them. The length of the CDR3 is 16 residues. In germline, CDR1 is MGHRA, CDR2 YSYEKL. CDR3 in DNA: TGCGCCAGCAGCCAAGACTCCTGGACGGGGGTAACACTCTACACCTTC. This encodes CASSQDSWTGVTLYTF.

The rearrangement links TRBV6-5 to TRBJ1-4; D gene uncertain. The CDR3 has 14 residues. Germline CDR1 MNHEY, CDR2 SVGAGI. The V end was cut by 2 bases, the J end by 7 bases, with 11 bases between. CDR3 bases: TGTGCCAGCAGTTACCGGCAGGCGGGTGAAAAACTGTTTTTT. Translation gives CASSYRQAGEKLFF.

The chain uses TRBV4-1 and TRBJ2-3; TRBD2 matches 13 bases. J lost 6 bases, V lost 4 bases, and 7 bases had no gene match. This CDR3 has 16 amino acids. Germline V gives CDR1 MGHRA, CDR2 YSYEKL. CDR3 coding DNA: TGCGCCAGCAGCCCCTTAGGACTAGCGGGGGCGGATACGCAGTATTTT. Its protein is CASSPLGLAGADTQYF.

The V and J genes are TRBV11-3 and TRBJ2-5, with 13 nucleotides matching TRBD2. The CDR3 is made up of 15 amino acids. CDR1 is SGHNT, CDR2 YENEEA, per germline. With V trimmed by 5 bases and J by 2 bases, 2 bases remained unmatched. CDR3 coding DNA: TGTGCCAGCAGCAAGGGACTAGCGGGGCAAGAGACCCAGTACTTC. This encodes CASSKGLAGQETQYF.

The chain employs TRBV3-1 (or the pseudogene TRBV3-2) and TRBJ1-6; D is possibly TRBD1 (5 bases). CDR1 and CDR2 from the germline V gene are LGHDT and YNNKEL (reference sequence). This CDR3 comprises 14 residues. V lost 4 bases to trimming and J lost 10 bases, with 14 bases between them. CDR3 residues: CASSLWGEGSPLHF. In nucleotides, the CDR3 is TGTGCCAGCAGCCTCTGGGGGGAGGGGTCACCCCTCCACTTT.

This clone appeared once. This chain joins TRBV11-2 and TRBJ2-7, with TRBD1 as a possible D gene (5 bases). Germline CDR1 and CDR2: SGHAT and FQNNGV. There are 13 residues in the CDR3. Deletions cut 8 bases from V and 2 bases from J, with 13 bases between. CDR3 nucleotides: TGTGCCAGCTCATTAGGGGTCGCCTACGAGCAGTACTTC. Amino acid sequence: CASSLGVAYEQYF.